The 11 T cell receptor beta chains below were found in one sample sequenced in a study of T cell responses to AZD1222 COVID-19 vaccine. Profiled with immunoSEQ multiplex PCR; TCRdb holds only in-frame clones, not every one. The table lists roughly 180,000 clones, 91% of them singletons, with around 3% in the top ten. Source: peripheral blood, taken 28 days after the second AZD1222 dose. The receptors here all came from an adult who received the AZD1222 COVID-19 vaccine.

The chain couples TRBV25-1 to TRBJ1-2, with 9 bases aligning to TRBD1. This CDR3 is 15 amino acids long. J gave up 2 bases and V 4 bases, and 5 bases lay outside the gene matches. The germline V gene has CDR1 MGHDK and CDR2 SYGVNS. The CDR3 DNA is TGTGCCAGCAGTGGCTACAGGGGGCGGAACTATGGCTACACCTTC. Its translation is CASSGYRGRNYGYTF.

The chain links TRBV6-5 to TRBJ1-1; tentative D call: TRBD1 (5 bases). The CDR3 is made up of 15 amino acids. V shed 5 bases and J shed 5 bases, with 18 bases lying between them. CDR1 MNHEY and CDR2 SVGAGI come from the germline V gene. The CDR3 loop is CASSLPGQGRTEAFF. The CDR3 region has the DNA TGTGCCAGCAGTCTTCCAGGTCAGGGTCGGACTGAAGCTTTCTTT.

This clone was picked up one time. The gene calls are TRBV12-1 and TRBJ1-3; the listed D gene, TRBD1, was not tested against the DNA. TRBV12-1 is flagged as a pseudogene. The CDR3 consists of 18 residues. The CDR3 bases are TGTGCCAGCAGCTTTGTAGGTAGTGGACAGGGGAATGGAAACACCATATATTTT. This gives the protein CASSFVGSGQGNGNTIYF.

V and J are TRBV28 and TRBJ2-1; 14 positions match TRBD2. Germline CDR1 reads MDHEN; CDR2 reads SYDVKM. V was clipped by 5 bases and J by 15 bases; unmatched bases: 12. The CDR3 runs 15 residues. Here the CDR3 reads CASSLPGLAGEGGFF. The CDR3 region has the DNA TGTGCCAGCAGTCTCCCGGGACTAGCGGGAGAGGGTGGGTTCTTC.

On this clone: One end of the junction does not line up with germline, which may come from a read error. The CDR3 bases are TGTGCCAGCAGTGAATCTACAGGGGGCAACCAGCCCCAGCATTTT. Encoded protein: CASSESTGGNQPQHF. The V gene is TRBV2, the J gene TRBJ1-5; TRBD1 matches 9 bases. Germline V gives CDR1 SNHLY, CDR2 FYNNEI. The CDR3 has 15 residues.

CDR3 DNA sequence: TGTGCCAGCAGTTTCCCACTAGCGGGAGCTAAAGAGCAGTACTTC. The encoded protein is CASSFPLAGAKEQYF. The chain couples TRBV28 to TRBJ2-7; 11 bases map to TRBD2. This CDR3 has 15 amino acids. V trimming: 3 bases; J trimming: 7 bases; junction bases outside the gene matches: 8. Germline V lookup: CDR1 MDHEN, CDR2 SYDVKM. The full variable domain, completed using reference TRBV28 and TRBJ2-7, is DVKVTQSSRYLVKRTGEKVFLECVQDMDHENMFWYRQDPGLGLRLIYFSYDVKMKEKGDIPEGYSVSREKKERFSLILESASTNQTSMYLCASSFPLAGAKEQYFGPGTRLTVT.

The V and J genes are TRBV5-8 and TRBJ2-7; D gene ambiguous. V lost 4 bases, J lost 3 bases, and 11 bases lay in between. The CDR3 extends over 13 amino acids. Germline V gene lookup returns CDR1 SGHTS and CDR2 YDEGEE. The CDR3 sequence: CASSGLPYYEQYF. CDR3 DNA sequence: TGTGCCAGCAGCGGCTTGCCTTACTACGAGCAGTACTTC.

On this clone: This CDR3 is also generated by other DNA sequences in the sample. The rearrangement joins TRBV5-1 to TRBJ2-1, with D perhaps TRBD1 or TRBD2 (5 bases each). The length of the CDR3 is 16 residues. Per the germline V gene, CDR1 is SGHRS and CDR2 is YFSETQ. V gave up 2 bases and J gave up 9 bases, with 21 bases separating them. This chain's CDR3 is CASSLGVTSGSIEQFF. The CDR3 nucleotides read TGCGCCAGCAGCTTAGGGGTTACTAGTGGGAGTATTGAGCAGTTCTTC. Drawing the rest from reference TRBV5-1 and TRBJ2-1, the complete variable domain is KAGVTQTPRYLIKTRGQQVTLSCSPISGHRSVSWYQQTPGQGLQFLFEYFSETQRNKGNFPGRFSGRQFSNSRSEMNVSTLELGDSALYLCASSLGVTSGSIEQFFGPGTRLTVL.

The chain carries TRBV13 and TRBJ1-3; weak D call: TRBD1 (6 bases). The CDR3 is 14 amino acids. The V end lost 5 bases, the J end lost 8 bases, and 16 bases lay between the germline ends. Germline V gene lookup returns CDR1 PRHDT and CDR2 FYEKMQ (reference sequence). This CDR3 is CASSVWTDRHTIYF. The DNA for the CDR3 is TGTGCCAGCAGCGTCTGGACCGACAGGCACACCATATATTTT.

The CDR3 sequence: CASSLTGGGYEQYF. The CDR3 DNA reads as TGTGCCAGCAGTCTTACAGGGGGCGGGTACGAGCAGTACTTC. This chain uses TRBV27 with TRBJ2-7, with TRBD1 matching 9 bases. The CDR3 consists of 14 residues. Germline V gene lookup returns CDR1 MNHEY and CDR2 SMNVEV (reference sequence). The trim removed 5 bases at V and 4 bases at J, leaving 6 bases unmatched.

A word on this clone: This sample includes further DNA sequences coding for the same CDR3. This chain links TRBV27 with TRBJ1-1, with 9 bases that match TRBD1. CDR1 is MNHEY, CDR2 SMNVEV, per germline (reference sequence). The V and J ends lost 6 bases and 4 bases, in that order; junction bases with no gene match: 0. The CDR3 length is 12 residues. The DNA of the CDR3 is TGTGCCAGCAGGACAGGGGGCACTGAAGCTTTCTTT. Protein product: CASRTGGTEAFF.